A selection of T cell receptor beta chains follows, all from one sample in a study of cytomegalovirus exposure and HLA in healthy donors. Some clones are missing from TCRdb's copy, which holds only in-frame ones; the method was immunoSEQ multiplex PCR. The sample lists 150,000 to 200,000 clones; roughly 65% were seen once. The sequenced material came from PBMCs. The receptors stem from a man aged 18-30 years in good health and CMV-seropositive. Both conserved end residues are trimmed from each CDR3. A D gene is named only where the DNA matches it firmly.

D gene: .
V gene: TRBV25-1
CDR3 protein: ASTVGQGGTEAF

D gene: TRBD1
V gene: TRBV6-1
CDR3 protein: AISRQGGGYT

D gene: .
V gene: TRBV18
CDR3 protein: ASSLDSVKGYT

D gene: .
V gene: TRBV4-2
CDR3 protein: ASSQDSGSGVYGYT

D gene: TRBD2
V gene: TRBV6-1
CDR3 protein: ASSPLAGAQETQY

D gene: .
V gene: TRBV19
CDR3 protein: ASASIAAYEQF

D gene: .
V gene: TRBV21-1
CDR3 protein: ASSTLQGLNTEAF

D gene: TRBD2
V gene: TRBV7-9
CDR3 protein: ASSSPGTRNNEQF

D gene: TRBD2
V gene: TRBV11-2
CDR3 protein: ASRATSGVDNEQF

D gene: .
V gene: TRBV30
CDR3 protein: AWSVHSGPGNTEAF

D gene: TRBD2
V gene: TRBV30
CDR3 protein: AWSKQRELETQY

D gene: .
V gene: TRBV6-1
CDR3 protein: ASSARGYAGANVLT

D gene: .
V gene: TRBV13
CDR3 protein: ASSLNGGPGNEQF

D gene: TRBD1
V gene: TRBV28
CDR3 protein: ASSFAGGTEAF

D gene: TRBD2
V gene: TRBV7-3
CDR3 protein: ASSSSGAYNEQF

D gene: .
V gene: TRBV6-1
CDR3 protein: ASSPSPGTGGAAF

D gene: TRBD2
V gene: TRBV14
CDR3 protein: ASSGLAGRETQY

D gene: TRBD1
V gene: TRBV7-3
CDR3 protein: ASSSSGTGAYNEQF

D gene: .
V gene: TRBV5-4
CDR3 protein: ASSLGGTISGNTIY

D gene: TRBD1
V gene: TRBV5-1
CDR3 protein: ASSQQGFADTQY

D gene: TRBD1
V gene: TRBV5-1
CDR3 protein: ASSLDRGQETQY

D gene: .
V gene: TRBV7-6
CDR3 protein: ASSPLKNREETQY

D gene: .
V gene: TRBV14
CDR3 protein: ASSQIQGTTIY

D gene: TRBD1
V gene: TRBV2
CDR3 protein: ASRRGTARSKNIQY

D gene: .
V gene: TRBV5-4
CDR3 protein: ASSGGGRDTEAF

D gene: .
V gene: TRBV7-9
CDR3 protein: ASSLPQNNEKLF

D gene: TRBD1
V gene: TRBV27
CDR3 protein: ASSLRRDRTYNEQF

D gene: .
V gene: TRBV7-9
CDR3 protein: ASSGRGTPQDTEAF

D gene: .
V gene: TRBV4-2
CDR3 protein: ASSQDGQYNEKLF

D gene: .
V gene: TRBV7-2
CDR3 protein: ASSLSLNTEAF

D gene: .
V gene: TRBV4-1
CDR3 protein: ASSLGRLNTGELF

D gene: .
V gene: TRBV10-2
CDR3 protein: ASSEELEKDEQF

D gene: .
V gene: TRBV29-1
CDR3 protein: SVSGKPYGYT

D gene: .
V gene: TRBV6-6
CDR3 protein: ASSEGAYNEKLF

D gene: TRBD2
V gene: TRBV7-2
CDR3 protein: ASSPSGGAVETQY

D gene: .
V gene: TRBV4-2
CDR3 protein: ASSQDGGYNEQF

D gene: .
V gene: TRBV28
CDR3 protein: ASQTPGETGTEAF

D gene: .
V gene: TRBV5-3
CDR3 protein: ARSLRSTDTQY

D gene: .
V gene: TRBV7-9
CDR3 protein: ASSLAQGVGYT

D gene: .
V gene: TRBV5-8
CDR3 protein: ASSFRGTHGYT

D gene: TRBD1
V gene: TRBV11-1
CDR3 protein: ASSLRTGWAKNIQY

D gene: .
V gene: TRBV15
CDR3 protein: ATSRDAGDGETQY

D gene: TRBD2
V gene: TRBV27
CDR3 protein: ASSFGGRDLYNEQF

D gene: TRBD1
V gene: TRBV30
CDR3 protein: AWSVGDRTLGGYT

D gene: .
V gene: TRBV11-3
CDR3 protein: ASSPGGSEQF

D gene: TRBD2
V gene: TRBV30
CDR3 protein: AWATSGLSYNEQF

D gene: TRBD1
V gene: TRBV5-1
CDR3 protein: ASRPTGASTDTQY

D gene: TRBD2
V gene: TRBV10-3
CDR3 protein: AISVAGPREDTQY

D gene: .
V gene: TRBV6-1
CDR3 protein: ASRESAGNTIY

D gene: TRBD1
V gene: TRBV11-2
CDR3 protein: ASSLIWDRAYNEQF

D gene: .
V gene: TRBV5-4
CDR3 protein: ASSSVSGNPNYGYT